The 9 T cell receptor beta chains given below trace back to one sample, sequenced in a study of cytomegalovirus exposure and HLA in healthy donors. PCR was performed using 60 Vbeta and 13 Jbeta primers. The method was immunoSEQ multiplex PCR; TCRdb's version includes in-frame clones alone and lacks a portion of them. Here the sample spans some 170,000 clones, 70% to 80% being singletons. The sequenced sample was PBMCs. These receptors were taken from a man aged 35 to 55 in good health and CMV-seronegative.

The chain employs TRBV6-6 and TRBJ1-2, with 9 bases that match TRBD1. The trim removed 7 bases at V and 7 bases at J, leaving 10 bases unmatched. Per the germline V gene, CDR1 is MNHNY and CDR2 is SVGAGI (reference sequence). CDR3 length: 14 residues. CDR3 amino acids: CASTSTGGSFGYTF. The CDR3 DNA reads as TGTGCCAGCACCTCGACAGGGGGGTCTTTTGGCTACACCTTC.

V and J are TRBV12-5 and TRBJ2-3; TRBD1 might be the D (6 bases). CDR3 length equals 15 residues. CDR1 and CDR2 (germline): LGHNT, FRNRAP. The V gene lost 8 bases and the J gene lost 0 bases, with 15 bases spanning the gap. In nucleotides, the CDR3 is TGTGCTAGTTCATGGGGGCGGCCTAGCACAGATACGCAGTATTTT. This translates into CASSWGRPSTDTQYF.

The DNA of the CDR3 is TGTGCCAGTAGTATTGGCGGCCAATCACCCCTCCACTTT. Translation gives CASSIGGQSPLHF. The chain employs TRBV19 and TRBJ1-6; D gene uncertain. Germline lookup yields CDR1 LNHDA and CDR2 SQIVND (reference sequence). This CDR3 spans 13 amino acids. V lost 3 bases, J lost 10 bases, and 10 bases lay in between.

By share, this clone ranks as medium-sized. V and J are TRBV6-6 and TRBJ2-7; a possible D gene is TRBD2 (5 bases). Germline CDR1 reads MNHNY; CDR2 reads SVGAGI (reference sequence). The CDR3 is made up of 13 amino acids. Trimming pared 3 bases from V and 1 base from J, leaving 7 bases between. CDR3 nucleotides: TGTGCCAGCAGTTATCAGCGGTCCTACGAGCAGTACTTC. Its protein product is CASSYQRSYEQYF.

In its sample, this clone was seen once. This chain uses TRBV12-5 with TRBJ1-6; D possibly corresponds to TRBD1 (5 bases). The CDR3 covers 18 residues. V was shortened by 3 bases and J by 0 bases, with 15 bases between the two germline ends. The germline V gene encodes CDR1 LGHNT and CDR2 FRNRAP. This chain's CDR3 is CASGFRGGSSSYNSPLHF. CDR3 nucleotides: TGTGCTAGTGGTTTTCGGGGGGGGTCGAGCTCCTATAATTCACCCCTCCACTTT.

The V call is TRBV2, the J call TRBJ2-5, with 9 bases fitting TRBD1. The trim removed 11 bases at V and 4 bases at J, leaving 8 bases unmatched. Germline lookup yields CDR1 SNHLY and CDR2 FYNNEI. CDR3 length: 13 residues. CDR3 sequence: CAGGQGWRETQYF. In DNA, the CDR3 is TGTGCCGGGGGACAGGGATGGAGAGAGACCCAGTACTTC.

This sequence joins TRBV5-1 and TRBJ2-2, with 8 bases aligning to TRBD2. Trimming took 3 bases from V and 8 from J; bases not matched to a gene: 9. The CDR3 runs 15 residues. Germline loops: CDR1 SGHRS, CDR2 YFSETQ. CDR3 sequence: CASSSRLAWVGELFF. For the CDR3, the DNA is TGCGCCAGCAGCTCTCGACTAGCGTGGGTGGGGGAGCTGTTTTTT.

This clone was found a few times. The chain is built from TRBV13 and TRBJ2-3; TRBD2 might be the D (5 bases). Trimming removed 2 bases from V and 8 bases from J, with 5 bases in between. CDR1 PRHDT and CDR2 FYEKMQ come from the germline V gene (reference sequence). CDR3 length: 11 residues. The CDR3 DNA reads TGTGCCAGCAGCTTAAGCGGTACGCAGTATTTT. It translates to CASSLSGTQYF.

The chain recombines TRBV7-9 with TRBJ2-7, with 8 bases lining up with TRBD2. The germline gives CDR1 SEHNR, CDR2 FQNEAQ (reference sequence). The J segment lost 2 bases and the V segment lost 8 bases, leaving 11 bases of the junction unmatched. This CDR3 comprises 15 residues. The DNA for the CDR3 is TGTGCCAGCGGGGGGGAGATAGCGGGAACCTACGAGCAGTACTTC. Amino acids: CASGGEIAGTYEQYF.